This TCR beta chain was sequenced during a study of cytomegalovirus exposure and HLA in healthy donors (dated by TCRdb to 2016 to 2017). Looking at the study overall: An earlier analysis of roughly 610 of the donors reported about 260 Gb of sequence data and 117 million unique TCR beta sequences obtained from about 180 million T cells. Approximately 310 gigabases of sequencing data and approximately 91 million unique TCR sequences made up an early release that covered roughly 670 HLA-typed donors. Of the 300 to 500 genotyped donors, more than 75% were placed in the genetic ancestry cluster associated with self-reported Caucasian donors. The study aimed to test whether cataloging public T cell receptors could reveal signatures of past pathogen exposure. The study profiled the T cell repertoires of 666 subjects by immunosequencing and related them to cytomegalovirus serostatus. In addition to the first cohort of approximately 670 subjects, a separate validation cohort of some 120 different subjects was used. High-throughput TCR immunosequencing, statistical association of individual TCRs with disease status, and machine learning were combined to predict cytomegalovirus infection status. In a later analysis, previously published TCR beta repertoires from 550 to 700 donors were re-analyzed and high-resolution HLA genotyping was added so that TCR occurrence patterns could be studied. Rather than drawing on any new phenotypic data, the later analysis identified candidate immune exposures from TCR beta sequences and the way those sequences occurred across donors. An earlier analysis of fewer than 700 of the donors applied high-throughput TCR beta sequencing to assess whether each TCR beta V gene segment acted as functional or pseudogenic. Alongside the repertoire data, information on donor age, sex, ethnicity and CMV serostatus was compiled. In a later genetic analysis, genome-wide SNP genotypes for 398 of the 666 donors were used, and that subset was treated as a discovery cohort. All discovery cohort repertoires had been generated using a single sequencing platform. HLA typing covered class I and class II loci at four-digit resolution. Typing coverage differed by locus: A, B, C, DRB1 and DQB1 were typed in roughly 629-630 donors, DQA1 in about 560, DPA1 in 600 to 610, and DPB1 in just under 480. Because of strong linkage in the cohort, roughly five DR-DQ haplotypes were treated as single units for association and clustering. Across some 400 genotyped donors of the cohort, an average of about 240,000 unique TCR beta nucleotide sequences per donor were sequenced, and 15% to 20% of those sequences were non-productive.

Paper-wide results and their limitations: Some IMGT-functional V segments, including TRBV6-2 and TRBV6-3, could not be distinguished by the 87-base-pair reads and were therefore excluded. In vitro tests confirmed that three of the cytomegalovirus-associated TCR beta chains recognize cytomegalovirus antigens. The earlier analysis of some 540 of the donors excluded about 16 rarely observed V segments, including chromosome 9 orphons, because counts were too low. The cohort was sequenced for TCR beta chains only, and without alpha or paired-chain data the features that could be detected were limited. According to a later analysis, most CMV-associated TCR beta chains appeared to be HLA-restricted, and the HLA associations seemed to be driven largely by CMV exposure. Strong co-occurrence of HLA alleles, especially DR and DQ, made assigning TCR associations to individual alleles difficult. Roughly uniform sequencing depth across donors was assumed in presence/absence analyses, although this assumption may not hold. An association between a missense DCLRE1C variant and V-gene and J-gene trimming of TCR beta chains was found in a later genetic analysis and replicated in an independent cohort. A further reported finding was that TCR beta sequences accurately predicted the HLA-A and HLA-B alleles for most subjects in the first cohort. Correlated functional status among segregating V segments might reflect linkage disequilibrium, but an unknown experimental factor could not be ruled out. A later analysis found that TCR association rates varied across HLA loci, with DRB1 alleles showing the most associated TCRs and HLA-C alleles the fewest. CMV serostatus was the only immune exposure information available for the cohort. A later genetic analysis reported fewer N-insertions in productive TCRs among donors in an Asian-associated ancestry cluster than the roughly 700-donor mean. A later analysis associated 15,000 or so TCR beta sequences with specific HLA alleles at a false discovery rate of 0.05. In an earlier analysis of 500 to 650 of the donors, most TCR beta V segments appeared in productive rearrangements about 87% or about 30% of the time, broadly matching IMGT annotations. A cluster of highly shared sequence variants was judged likely to be a technical artifact of the sequencing pipeline. According to the authors, the approach could potentially be generalized to other disease states and immunological phenotypes. According to a later analysis, parvovirus B19, influenza, CMV and Epstein-Barr virus appeared linked to several top co-occurrence clusters. HLA typing was unavailable for some donors at each locus, so association tests used only the typed subset. In a later analysis, HLA-associated TCR beta chains showed more clonal expansion and lower generation probabilities than non-associated chains that were equally common. Most TCR sequences were seen in very few donors, while some public TCRs were found in many individuals. The classifier was reported to diagnose cytomegalovirus status with high specificity and sensitivity in both the original cohort and the validation cohort. A total of fewer than 200 TCR beta chains were listed by the study as associated with cytomegalovirus.

This clone came up once. The specificity of this receptor is unknown. Base qualities are not provided; no much larger clone lies one nucleotide away. Libraries were built with the immunoSEQ multiplex PCR assay. For the multiplex PCR, a mixture combining 60 forward primers for TCR Vbeta segments and 13 reverse primers for TCR Jbeta segments was used. The CDR3 region of rearranged TCR beta genes was amplified from genomic DNA by a multiplex PCR assay. Amplified TCR beta libraries were sequenced as 87-base-pair reads on the Illumina HiSeq System. Per the original workflow: In a later analysis, 77 million or so unique TCR beta chains were counted across the roughly 670 repertoires, and around 10 million of these chains were shared by at least two donors. A nearest-neighbor algorithm error-corrected the raw reads and collapsed the reads into unique sequences, merging closely related sequences to remove PCR and sequencing errors. CDR3 sequences were aligned to IMGT reference sequences to assign V, D and J gene segments. For a sequence to be retained, a match of at least six nucleotides was required to both a V gene segment and a J gene segment. Rearrangements were called productive when the CDR3 lacked stop codons and stayed in frame with V and J; all others were non-productive. Following IMGT convention, CDR3 was defined as the stretch from the second conserved V-encoded cysteine to the conserved J-encoded phenylalanine. The earlier analysis of 587 of the donors excluded sequences that lacked an unambiguous match to a single V gene segment. An earlier analysis of almost 600 of the donors classified V segments as functional when productive rearrangements were above 56.7% and as segregating when the standard deviation between donors was above 5%. To diagnose cytomegalovirus status from the catalog of TCR beta chain sequences, a statistical classification framework was built. In a later analysis, TCR nucleotide sequences were compared against IMGT/GENE-DB human TR gene sequences so that V and J genes could be assigned. The TCRdist pipeline was used in a later analysis to assign CDR3 sequences and most-parsimonious VDJ recombination scenarios. In a later analysis, each TCR beta chain was defined by its CDR3 amino acid sequence together with its V-gene family, and reads lacking a unique V-gene family were excluded. To address suspected cross-contamination and a sequencing artifact, a later analysis removed around 600 highly shared, low-generation-probability nucleotide sequences. For each public chain, a later analysis derived a clonal expansion index from normalized ranks of inferred template counts within each repertoire. Generation probabilities in a later analysis came from a VDJ recombination model fitted to out-of-frame rearrangements, and those results were checked against IGoR. In a later analysis, hypergeometric tests were used to score TCR-TCR, TCR-HLA and TCR-CMV co-occurrence, with a repertoire-size bias correction applied to TCR pairs. False discovery rates were estimated in a later analysis by permuting HLA or CMV assignments 20 times. In a later analysis, co-occurring TCRs were grouped with DBSCAN, and TCRdist sequence similarity was added when clustering was performed within HLA-allele-positive subsets. For co-occurrence clustering, repertoires with fewer than 30,000 or more than 120,000 public chains were excluded, along with about five repertoires with anomalous nucleotide sharing. The immuneACCESS repertoire file appears here via TCRdb, limited to in-frame rearrangements. These files lack a portion of the clones; in checked studies, under half of the deficit traces to unresolved V genes, and the cause of the others is not known. Clone size and V and J calls were adopted from that table, with D and trimming inferred from the DNA. The sample includes some 90,000 clones, with around 80% observed a single time. Of the sample, approximately 4.8% is held by the ten largest clones.

According to the germline V gene (reference sequence), CDR1 reads LNHDA and CDR2 reads SQIVND. At the junction V is shortened by 9 bases and J by 2 bases; bases outside the gene matches: 10. The cysteine opens and the phenylalanine closes a CDR3 of 14 amino acids. The DNA shown is the 42-base CDR3, in frame from base 1. The cohort was made up of 500 to 850 healthy bone marrow donors. All cohort members were sampled while nominally healthy, although unrecorded immune exposures were likely present. The donor tested CMV seropositive and was one of the 289 seropositive cohort members. Every donor gave a peripheral blood sample, and the peripheral blood mononuclear cells from that sample were used for TCR beta sequencing. Genomic DNA extraction from the blood cell samples was performed with the Qiagen DNeasy Blood Extraction Kit.

Sequencing used PBMCs. The rearrangement combines TRBV19 with TRBJ2-7; 7 bases in between match TRBD2. The source of this sequence is a male donor in good health and CMV-seropositive. The DNA reads as follows: TGTGCCAGGGCCACGGGGGGTAGTCCCTACGAGCAGTACTTC. Protein translation: CARATGGSPYEQYF.